The 2 T cell receptor beta chains listed next were all sequenced from one sample in a study of OX40 agonist ivuxolimab in advanced cancers. Measured with immunoSEQ multiplex PCR; TCRdb has only the in-frame clones, and not every one. This table holds about 79,000 clones, roughly 88% found once. The sample in question was CD4+ or CD8+ T cells sorted from blood, obtained in a trial of the OX40 agonist ivuxolimab. These receptors all come from an adult with an advanced solid tumor such as melanoma, head and neck, liver or kidney cancer.

The V call is TRBV5-1, the J call TRBJ2-7, with 12 bases that match TRBD2. The germline V gene encodes CDR1 SGHRS and CDR2 YFSETQ. There are 15 residues in the CDR3. J was trimmed by 1 base and V by 3 bases; bases with no gene match: 2. The CDR3 DNA sequence: TGCGCCAGCAGCTCAACTAGCGGGAGGTCCTACGAGCAGTACTTC. Translating it yields CASSSTSGRSYEQYF.

The chain is built from TRBV21-1 and TRBJ2-7; the D call of TRBD2 is as the table states it, not checked on the DNA. TRBV21-1 is an annotated pseudogene. CDR3 size: 16 residues. The CDR3 DNA is TGTGCCAGCAGCAAAGTTGGGCGGGAGGCCTTTTTGGAGCAGTACTTC. Its protein product is CASSKVGREAFLEQYF.